This T cell receptor beta chain was captured in a study of cytomegalovirus exposure and HLA in healthy donors. General observations from the study: An apparent linkage of common viral pathogens to several of the most significant clusters emerged in a later analysis. A later analysis showed TCR association rates differing by HLA locus, peaking at DRB1 and lowest at HLA-C. Some V segments, including TRBV6-2 and TRBV6-3, were excluded as indistinguishable. In vitro data verified a few CMV-associated chains as specific for CMV antigens.

About this clone: Its antigen is still unknown.

Use of 60 Vbeta and 13 Jbeta primers characterized the PCR. TCRdb's copy holds only in-frame clones and misses some; the assay was immunoSEQ multiplex PCR. This sample yields roughly 150,000 clones, of which approximately 71% are seen a single time; about 10% belongs to the top ten. CDR1 is LNHDA, CDR2 SQIVND, per germline (reference sequence). V shed 8 bases and J shed 2 bases, with 16 bases lying between them. CDR3 size: 15 residues. The sequencing input was PBMCs. The chain is built from TRBV19 and TRBJ1-5; D possibly corresponds to TRBD1 (5 bases). The sequence derives from a man younger than 45 in good health and CMV-seropositive. The CDR3 DNA is TGTGCCAGTCGATCCAGGGAAGGGGGCAATCAGCCCCAGCATTTT. It is translated as CASRSREGGNQPQHF.